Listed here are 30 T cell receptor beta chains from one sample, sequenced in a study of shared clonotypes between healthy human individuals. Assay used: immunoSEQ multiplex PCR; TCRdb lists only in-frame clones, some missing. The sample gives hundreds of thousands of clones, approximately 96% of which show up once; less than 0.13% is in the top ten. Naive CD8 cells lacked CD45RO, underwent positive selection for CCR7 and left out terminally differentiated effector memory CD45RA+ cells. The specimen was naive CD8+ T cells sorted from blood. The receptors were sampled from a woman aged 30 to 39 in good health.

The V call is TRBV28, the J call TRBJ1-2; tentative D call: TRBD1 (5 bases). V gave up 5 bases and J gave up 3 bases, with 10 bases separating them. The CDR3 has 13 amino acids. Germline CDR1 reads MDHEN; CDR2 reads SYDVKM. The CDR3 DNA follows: TGTGCCAGCAGTGACGCGGGGGACTATGGCTACACCTTC. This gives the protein CASSDAGDYGYTF.

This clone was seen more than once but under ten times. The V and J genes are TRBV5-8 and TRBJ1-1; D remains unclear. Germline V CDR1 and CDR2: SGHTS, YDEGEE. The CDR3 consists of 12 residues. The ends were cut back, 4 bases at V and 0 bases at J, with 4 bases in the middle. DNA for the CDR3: TGTGCCAGCAGCCCAGTGAACACTGAAGCTTTCTTT. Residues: CASSPVNTEAFF.

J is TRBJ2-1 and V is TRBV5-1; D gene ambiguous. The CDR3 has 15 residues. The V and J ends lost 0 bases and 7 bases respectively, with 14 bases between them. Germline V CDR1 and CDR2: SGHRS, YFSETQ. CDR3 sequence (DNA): TGCGCCAGCAGCTTGGACGACGGGCAACAGAATGAGCAGTTCTTC. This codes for CASSLDDGQQNEQFF.

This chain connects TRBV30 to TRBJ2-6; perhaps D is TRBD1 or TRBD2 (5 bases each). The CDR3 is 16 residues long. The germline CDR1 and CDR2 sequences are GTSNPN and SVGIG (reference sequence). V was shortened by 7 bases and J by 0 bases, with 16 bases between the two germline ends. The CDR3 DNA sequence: TGTGCCTTATTCGGGACGGTTCTCTCTGGGGCCAACGTCCTGACTTTC. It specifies CALFGTVLSGANVLTF.

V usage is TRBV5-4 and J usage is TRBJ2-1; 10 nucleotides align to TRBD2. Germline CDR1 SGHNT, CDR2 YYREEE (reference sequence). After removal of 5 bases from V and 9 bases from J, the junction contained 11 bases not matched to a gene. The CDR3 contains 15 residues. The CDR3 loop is CASSLPPGLAAEQFF. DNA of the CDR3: TGTGCCAGCAGTTTGCCCCCAGGACTAGCGGCTGAGCAGTTCTTC.

The CDR3 coding sequence is TGTGCCAGCAGTGGCGAGATCAACTATAGCAATCAGCCCCAGCATTTT. Protein: CASSGEINYSNQPQHF. This chain links TRBV2 with TRBJ1-5; D not resolved. V lost 4 bases and J lost 0, with 13 bases in between. CDR3 length: 16 residues. Germline assignment: CDR1 SNHLY and CDR2 FYNNEI.

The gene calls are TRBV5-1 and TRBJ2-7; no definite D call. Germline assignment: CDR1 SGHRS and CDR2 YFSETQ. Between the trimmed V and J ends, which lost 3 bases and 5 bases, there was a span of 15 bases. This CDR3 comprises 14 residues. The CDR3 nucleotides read TGCGCCAGCAGCTCGCGGACCGTTGCGGACGAGCAGTACTTC. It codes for CASSSRTVADEQYF.

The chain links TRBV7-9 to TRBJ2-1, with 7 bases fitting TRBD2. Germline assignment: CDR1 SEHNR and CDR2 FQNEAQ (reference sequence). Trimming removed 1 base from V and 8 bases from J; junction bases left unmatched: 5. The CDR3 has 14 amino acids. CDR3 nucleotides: TGTGCCAGCAGCTTAGGGGGCGGGAGCTATGAGCAGTTCTTC. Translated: CASSLGGGSYEQFF.

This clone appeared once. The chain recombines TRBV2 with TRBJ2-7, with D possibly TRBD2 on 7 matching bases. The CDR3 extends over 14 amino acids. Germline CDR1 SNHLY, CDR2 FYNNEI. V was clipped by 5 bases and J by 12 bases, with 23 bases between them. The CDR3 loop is CASSPRGGGRLGYF. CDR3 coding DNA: TGTGCCAGCAGTCCTCGGGGAGGGGGAAGGCTGGGGTACTTC.

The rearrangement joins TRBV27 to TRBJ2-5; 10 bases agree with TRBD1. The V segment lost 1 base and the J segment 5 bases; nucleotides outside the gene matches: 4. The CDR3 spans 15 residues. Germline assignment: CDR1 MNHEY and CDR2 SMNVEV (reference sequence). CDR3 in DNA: TGTGCCAGCAGTTTATTGACAGGGGGCTGGGAGACCCAGTACTTC. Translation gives CASSLLTGGWETQYF.

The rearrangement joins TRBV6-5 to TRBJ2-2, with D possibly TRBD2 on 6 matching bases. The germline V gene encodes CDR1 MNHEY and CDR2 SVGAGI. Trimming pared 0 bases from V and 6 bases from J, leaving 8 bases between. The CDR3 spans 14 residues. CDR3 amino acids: CASSYSGGSGELFF. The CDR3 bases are TGTGCCAGCAGTTACTCGGGGGGATCCGGGGAGCTGTTTTTT.

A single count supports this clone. The CDR3 DNA reads TGTGCCAGCAGGACTGGACAGGGGATTGTTGAGACCCAGTACTTC. It codes for CASRTGQGIVETQYF. The rearrangement joins TRBV6-5 to TRBJ2-5, with 9 bases fitting TRBD1. The CDR3 extends over 15 amino acids. Germline V lookup: CDR1 MNHEY, CDR2 SVGAGI. V dropped 6 bases and J dropped 5; count of bases not matched to a gene: 10.

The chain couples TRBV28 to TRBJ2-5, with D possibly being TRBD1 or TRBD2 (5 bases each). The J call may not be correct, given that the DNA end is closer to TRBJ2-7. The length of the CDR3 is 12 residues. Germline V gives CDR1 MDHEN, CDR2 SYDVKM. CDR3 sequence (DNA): TGTGCCAGCGGGGACCTCTCCTACGAGCAGTACTTC. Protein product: CASGDLSYEQYF.

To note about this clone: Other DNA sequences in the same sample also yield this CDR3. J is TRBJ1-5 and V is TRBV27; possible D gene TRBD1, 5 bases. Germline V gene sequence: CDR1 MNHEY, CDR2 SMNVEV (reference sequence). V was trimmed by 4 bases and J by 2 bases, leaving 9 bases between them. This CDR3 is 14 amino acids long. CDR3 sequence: CASSSGGGNQPQHF. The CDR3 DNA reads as TGTGCCAGCAGTTCCGGGGGAGGCAATCAGCCCCAGCATTTT.

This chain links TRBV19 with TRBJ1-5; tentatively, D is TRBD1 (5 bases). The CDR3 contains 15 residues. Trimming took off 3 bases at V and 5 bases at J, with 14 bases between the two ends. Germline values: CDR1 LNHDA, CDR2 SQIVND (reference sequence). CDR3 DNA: TGTGCCAGTAGTATTATCGGGGCGGGTGATCAGCCCCAGCATTTT. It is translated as CASSIIGAGDQPQHF.

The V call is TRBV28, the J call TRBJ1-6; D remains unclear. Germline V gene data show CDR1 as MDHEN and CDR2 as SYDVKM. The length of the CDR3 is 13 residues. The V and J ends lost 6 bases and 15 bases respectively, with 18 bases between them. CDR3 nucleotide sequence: TGTGCCAGCAGCAATGTCGGGCAGGCGAACCTCCACTTT. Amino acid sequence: CASSNVGQANLHF. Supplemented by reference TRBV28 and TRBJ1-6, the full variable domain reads DVKVTQSSRYLVKRTGEKVFLECVQDMDHENMFWYRQDPGLGLRLIYFSYDVKMKEKGDIPEGYSVSREKKERFSLILESASTNQTSMYLCASSNVGQANLHFGNGTRLTVT.

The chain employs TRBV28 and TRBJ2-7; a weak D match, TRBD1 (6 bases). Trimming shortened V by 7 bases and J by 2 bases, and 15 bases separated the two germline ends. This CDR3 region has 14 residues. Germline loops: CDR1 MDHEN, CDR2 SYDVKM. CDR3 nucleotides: TGTGCCAGCACCCCGACAGGAAAGACCTACGAGCAGTACTTC. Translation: CASTPTGKTYEQYF.

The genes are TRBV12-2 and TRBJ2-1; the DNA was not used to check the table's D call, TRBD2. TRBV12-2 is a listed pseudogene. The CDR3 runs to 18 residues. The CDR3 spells CASRLGETSGCSYNEQFF. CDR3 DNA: TGTGCAAGTCGCTTAGGCGAGACTAGCGGTTGCTCCTACAATGAGCAGTTCTTC.

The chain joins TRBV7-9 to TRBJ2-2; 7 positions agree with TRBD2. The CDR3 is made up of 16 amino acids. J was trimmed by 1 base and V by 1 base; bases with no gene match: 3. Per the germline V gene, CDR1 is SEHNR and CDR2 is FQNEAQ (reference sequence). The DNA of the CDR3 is TGTGCCAGCAGCTTAGTTCGGGGGGAGAACACCGGGGAGCTGTTTTTT. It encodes CASSLVRGENTGELFF.

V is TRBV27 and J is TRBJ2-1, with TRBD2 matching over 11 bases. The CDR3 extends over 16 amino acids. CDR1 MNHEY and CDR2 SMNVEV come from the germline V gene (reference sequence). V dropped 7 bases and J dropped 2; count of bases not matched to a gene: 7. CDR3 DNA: TGTGCCAGCACCCCCCTAGCGGGAGGCGCCTACAATGAGCAGTTCTTC. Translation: CASTPLAGGAYNEQFF.

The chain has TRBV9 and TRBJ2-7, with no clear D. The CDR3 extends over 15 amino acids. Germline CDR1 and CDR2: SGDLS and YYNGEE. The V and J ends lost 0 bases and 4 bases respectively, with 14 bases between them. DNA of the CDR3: TGTGCCAGCAGCGTAGGAGTCGATCTGGCGTACGAGCAGTACTTC. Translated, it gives CASSVGVDLAYEQYF.

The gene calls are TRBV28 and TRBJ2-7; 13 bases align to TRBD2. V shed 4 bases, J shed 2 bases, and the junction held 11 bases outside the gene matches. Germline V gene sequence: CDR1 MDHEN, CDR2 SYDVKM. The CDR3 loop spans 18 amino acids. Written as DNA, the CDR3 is TGTGCCAGCAGTTCTCTCGGGACTAGCGGGACGTACCCCTACGAGCAGTACTTC. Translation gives CASSSLGTSGTYPYEQYF.

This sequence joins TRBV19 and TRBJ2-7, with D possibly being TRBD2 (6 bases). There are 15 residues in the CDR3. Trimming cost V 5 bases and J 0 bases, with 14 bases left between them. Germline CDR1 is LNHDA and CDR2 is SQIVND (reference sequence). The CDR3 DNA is TGTGCCAGTAGTGCCACCCTAGCGAGCTCCTACGAGCAGTACTTC. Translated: CASSATLASSYEQYF.

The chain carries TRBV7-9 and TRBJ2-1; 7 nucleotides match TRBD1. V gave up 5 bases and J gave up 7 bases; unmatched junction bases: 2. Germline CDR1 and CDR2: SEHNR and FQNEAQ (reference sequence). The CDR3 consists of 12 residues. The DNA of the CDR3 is TGTGCCAGCAGCCCGACAGGGAATGAGCAGTTCTTC. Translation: CASSPTGNEQFF.

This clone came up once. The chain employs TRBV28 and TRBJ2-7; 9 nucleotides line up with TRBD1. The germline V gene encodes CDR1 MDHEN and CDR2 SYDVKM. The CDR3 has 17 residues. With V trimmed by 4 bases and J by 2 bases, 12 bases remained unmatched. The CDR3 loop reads CASSSPTRDRATYEQYF. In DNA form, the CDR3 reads TGTGCCAGCAGTTCCCCCACCCGGGACAGGGCTACCTACGAGCAGTACTTC.

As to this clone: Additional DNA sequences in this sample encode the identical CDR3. The CDR3 bases are TGTGCCAGCAGCGTAGCCTACAATGAGCAGTTCTTC. Protein sequence: CASSVAYNEQFF. The chain joins TRBV9 to TRBJ2-1; no definite D call. CDR1 is SGDLS and CDR2 is YYNGEE in the germline V gene. V was shortened by 0 bases and J by 2 bases, with 0 bases between the two germline ends. CDR3 length: 12 amino acids.

The CDR3 here is CASSWTGGDRYEQFF. CDR3 DNA: TGTGCCAGCAGCTGGACAGGGGGCGATAGGTATGAGCAGTTCTTC. This rearrangement joins TRBV11-2 to TRBJ2-1, with 11 bases matching TRBD1. The CDR3 is made up of 15 amino acids. The germline V gene has CDR1 SGHAT and CDR2 FQNNGV. Unmatched junction bases numbered 7, after V lost 4 bases and J lost 8 bases.

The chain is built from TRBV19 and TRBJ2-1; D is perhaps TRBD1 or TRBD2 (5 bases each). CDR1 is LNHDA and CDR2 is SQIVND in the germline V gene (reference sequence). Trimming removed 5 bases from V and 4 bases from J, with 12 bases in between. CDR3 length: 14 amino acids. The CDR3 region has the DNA TGTGCCAGTAGTGTGGGGGAAGGTTACAATGAGCAGTTCTTC. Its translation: CASSVGEGYNEQFF.

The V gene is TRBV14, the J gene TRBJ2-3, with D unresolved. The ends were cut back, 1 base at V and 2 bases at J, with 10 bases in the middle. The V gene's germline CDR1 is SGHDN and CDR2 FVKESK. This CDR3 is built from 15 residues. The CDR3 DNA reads TGTGCCAGCAGCCAAGTGGGCATAATCACAGATACGCAGTATTTT. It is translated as CASSQVGIITDTQYF.

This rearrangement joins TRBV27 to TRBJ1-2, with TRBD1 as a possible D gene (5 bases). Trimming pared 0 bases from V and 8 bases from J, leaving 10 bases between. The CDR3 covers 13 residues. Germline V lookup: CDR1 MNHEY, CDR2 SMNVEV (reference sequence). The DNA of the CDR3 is TGTGCCAGCAGTTTATCGTCGTGGGGGGGCTACACCTTC. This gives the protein CASSLSSWGGYTF.